This section outlines one T cell receptor (beta chain) sequence together with its context. In this sample, this clone turned up a few times. Its antigen is not yet known. Per-base qualities were not stored, and no clone one base away is much larger. This sample includes further DNA sequences coding for the same CDR3. Each donor gave one peripheral blood draw, averaging approximately 120 mL, which was collected into heparinised tubes. Using a panel that included CD45RO, CCR7, CD25, CD127, CD95 and CD27, naive, central memory, regulatory and stem cell-like memory CD4+ T cells were sorted on a BD FACSAria II. A purity above 95% was achieved for all sorted populations. PBMCs were isolated immediately by Lymphoprep density gradient centrifugation and stained directly without culture. So that batch effects would be minimized, each experiment stained and sorted samples in pairs, pairing one healthy donor with one patient.

These data belong to a study of beta chain features in type 1 diabetes (dated by TCRdb to 2016 to 2018). Regarding the study in general: Mean age, gender distribution, total cell number and subset yield were not different between patients and healthy donors. A total of 100 million to 110 million sorted cells were examined across all samples, and a strong correlation was observed between cell number per subset and RNA yield. In the study, recently diagnosed type 1 diabetes patients and matched healthy donors were compared on the TCRB repertoires of their sorted circulating CD4+ T cell subsets. Naive and central memory subsets were obtained from all 30 or so donors, but regulatory and stem cell-like memory subsets were isolated from only 8 patients and roughly 8 healthy donors. The paper as a whole reports these results and caveats: The naive, central memory and regulatory TCRB repertoires appeared to resemble one another more closely among patients than among healthy donors. Because small numbers of individuals were included in the HLA sub-analyses, any influence of HLA type on TCRB rearrangement was left unresolved. Type 1 diabetes patients showed a moderate but significant shortening of TCRB CDR3 length in all four CD4+ subsets. At VDJ recombination sites, type 1 diabetes patients had fewer insertions and more deleted nucleotides, which implies abnormalities in thymic rearrangement. Because cDNA was sequenced instead of genomic DNA, highly expressing activated cells could be over-represented, though the groups showed no difference in activation or CD3 levels. Shorter templates might be favored by PCR, yet because patient and control samples were amplified and corrected together, any such skew would affect both groups equally.

All of the isolated RNA was reverse transcribed with the High Capacity cDNA Reverse Transcription Kit, so expressed TCRB transcripts were sequenced. Deep immunoSEQ sequencing was performed on naive, central memory and regulatory T cell samples, with an average of roughly 3.5 million total reads per sample. Sorted cells were lysed in RLT buffer, and RNA was extracted using DNase-treated RNeasy Micro or Mini kits according to cell number. To prevent cross-contamination, every cell subset was processed on its own, while patient and healthy donor samples were processed together. TCRB sequences were amplified from cDNA with the immunoSEQ multiplex PCR, producing 87-bp fragments spanning the CDR3 region. Sequencing of the amplicons was done on the Illumina HiSeq platform. The published analysis was carried out like this. Synthetic template baselines were used to correct PCR bias computationally, reads within Hamming distance 2 were collapsed together, and singletons that could not be merged were discarded. By aligning reads against IMGT, V, D and J genes, CDR3 length, and insertions or deletions at six rearrangement sites were assigned. Within each subset, clonotype counts were normalized to sorted cell number, after which true diversity and Gini coefficients were computed with the tcR R package. Repertoire sharing was quantified using the overlap coefficient calculated on TCRB nucleotide sequences. Out-of-frame TCRB sequences from naive cells were analyzed to stand in for the pre-selection repertoire. TCRdb carries this immuneACCESS record with in-frame sequences only. Its versions omit some clonotypes, under half of them owing to an unresolved V gene in the studies checked, with the rest unexplained. Clone size and the V and J calls come from that table; the DNA yielded D and trimming. This sample gives around 430,000 clones in total; approximately 28% of them show up just once. Almost 0.065% of the sample goes to the ten largest clones.

V ends up 4 bases short and J 0 bases short, with an unmatched junction base count of 4. From the cysteine up to the phenylalanine, the CDR3 has a length of 15 residues. CDR3 DNA is the only sequence kept; it has 45 bases, read in frame from the first base. CDR1 and CDR2 are drawn from the germline V gene: SGDLS, YYNGEE. The receptor chain draws on TRBV9 and TRBJ2-3; 8 of the junction bases match TRBD2. The origin of this receptor is a man aged 18 to 29 in good health. The sample taken for sequencing was naive CD4+ T cells from blood. Sample cell subset or site, as interpreted from the label and publication: true naive CD4+ T cells. This receptor carries the CDR3 CASSPTSGSTDTQYF. The nucleotide sequence is given as TGTGCCAGCAGCCCCACTAGCGGAAGCACAGATACGCAGTATTTT.